This TCR beta chain was sequenced during a study of CD8+CD57+ T cells in acquired aplastic anemia. Study context: On average, sorted CD4+ and CD8+ cells gave around 3 ug of DNA.

Investigators profiled TCR beta VDJ and CDR3 from genomic DNA template. TCRdb redid the calling of the reads with MiXCR, one entry per CDR3 protein. In the table there are 200,000 or so distinct CDR3 sequences, less than 60% of which are singletons. Regarding the study as a whole: Patients and controls shared approximately 28 CD8+ CDR3 sequences.

An expansion of CD8+CD57+ cells by flow cytometry had been shown in patients chosen for sequencing. Patients, without exception, had severe acquired aplastic anemia. With regard to this clonotype: The antigen remains unidentified.

The junction had 6 bases not matched to a gene; V was cut back by 1 base and J by 1 base. The CDR3 loop spans 17 amino acids. The germline V gene has CDR1 LGHDT and CDR2 YNNKEL (reference sequence). Sequencing was performed on sorted CD4+, CD8+, or CD8+CD57+ T cells (not recorded which) from PBMCs. The chain uses TRBV3-1 and TRBJ1-3; 8 bases map to TRBD1. The clonotype comes from a human donor with aplastic anemia. The CDR3 loop is CASSQGRTGGSGNTIYF. Written as DNA, the CDR3 is TGTGCCAGCAGCCAAGGTAGAACAGGGGGATCTGGAAACACCATATATTTT.